The sequence of this T cell receptor (beta chain) was determined in a study of identical twins. This CDR3 spans 15 amino acids. Trimming removed 3 bases from V and 7 bases from J; junction bases left unmatched: 8. Germline values: CDR1 MDHEN, CDR2 SYDVKM. TCRdb re-analysed the 5' RACE reads in MiXCR, keeping a single row per CDR3 protein. The sample lists roughly 1.6 million distinct CDR3 sequences, about 30% seen once, with around 0.3% in the top ten. The receptor was isolated from a newborn girl in good health. The sample was cord blood. The V gene is TRBV28, the J gene TRBJ2-1; 8 bases match TRBD2. The CDR3 bases are TGTGCCAGCAGTTTTCCGGGACTAGTCAGGAATGAGCAGTTCTTC. As protein: CASSFPGLVRNEQFF. Combining the CDR3 with reference TRBV28 and TRBJ2-1 gives the whole variable domain DVKVTQSSRYLVKRTGEKVFLECVQDMDHENMFWYRQDPGLGLRLIYFSYDVKMKEKGDIPEGYSVSREKKERFSLILESASTNQTSMYLCASSFPGLVRNEQFFGPGTRLTVL.